This T cell receptor beta chain was sequenced for a study of human T cells and chemical hapten exposure. TCRdb reanalysed the RACE reads using MiXCR and keeps one entry per CDR3 protein. The sample lists 200,000 to 300,000 distinct CDR3 sequences; about 8.6% were seen once. As to time point: pre-sensitization, week 0. Treatment in this sample: therapeutic diphenylcyclopropenone sensitization with weekly scalp DPC. Researchers extracted total RNA from unfractionated whole blood. This clonotype was detected a few times. After removal of 4 bases from V and 8 bases from J, the junction contained 13 bases not matched to a gene. This CDR3 is 16 amino acids long. CDR1 and CDR2 from the germline V gene are LGHNA and YNFKEQ.

The V and J genes are TRBV4-2 and TRBJ2-4; 8 bases agree with TRBD2. This sequence was found in a woman aged 40 to 50 with alopecia areata. Some clones in this sample may be carry-over from other donors' samples. The source material was whole blood, sampled in connection with sensitization to the hapten diphenylcyclopropenone (DPC). DNA of the CDR3: TGTGCCAGCAGCCCAGCCGTGGGACTAGAAGAGGACATTCAGTACTTC. This gives the protein CASSPAVGLEEDIQYF.